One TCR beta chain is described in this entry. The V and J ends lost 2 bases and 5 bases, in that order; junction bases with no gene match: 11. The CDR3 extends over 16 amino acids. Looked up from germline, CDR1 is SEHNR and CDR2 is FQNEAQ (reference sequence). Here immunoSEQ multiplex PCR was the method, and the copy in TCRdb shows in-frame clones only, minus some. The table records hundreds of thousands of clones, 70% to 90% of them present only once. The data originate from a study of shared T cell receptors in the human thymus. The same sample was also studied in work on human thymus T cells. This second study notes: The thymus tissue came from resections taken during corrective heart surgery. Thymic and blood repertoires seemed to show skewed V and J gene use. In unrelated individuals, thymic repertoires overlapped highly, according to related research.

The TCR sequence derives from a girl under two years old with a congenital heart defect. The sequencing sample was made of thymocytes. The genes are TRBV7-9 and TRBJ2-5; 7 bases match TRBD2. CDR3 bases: TGTGCCAGCAGCTTACCATCCGATGGGGGGGAGGAGACCCAGTACTTC. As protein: CASSLPSDGGEETQYF.